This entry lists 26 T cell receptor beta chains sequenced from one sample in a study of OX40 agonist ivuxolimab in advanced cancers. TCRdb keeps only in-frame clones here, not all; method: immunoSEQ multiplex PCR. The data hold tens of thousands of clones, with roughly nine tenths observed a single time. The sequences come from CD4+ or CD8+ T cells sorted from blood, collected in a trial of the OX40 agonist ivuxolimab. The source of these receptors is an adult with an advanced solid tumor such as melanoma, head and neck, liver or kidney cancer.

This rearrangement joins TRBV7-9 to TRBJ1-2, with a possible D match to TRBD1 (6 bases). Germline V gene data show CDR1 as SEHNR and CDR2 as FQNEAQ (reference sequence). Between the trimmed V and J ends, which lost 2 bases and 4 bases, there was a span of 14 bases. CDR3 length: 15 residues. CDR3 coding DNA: TGTGCCAGCAGCTTATCAGGCAGGGGAGCCTATGGCTACACCTTC. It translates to CASSLSGRGAYGYTF.

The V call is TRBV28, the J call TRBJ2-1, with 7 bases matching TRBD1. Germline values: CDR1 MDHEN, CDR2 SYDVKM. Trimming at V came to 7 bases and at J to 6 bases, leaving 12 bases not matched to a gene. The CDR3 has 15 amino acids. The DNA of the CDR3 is TGTGCCAGCACCTTAGACAGGGTCCTGGCCAATGAGCAGTTCTTC. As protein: CASTLDRVLANEQFF.

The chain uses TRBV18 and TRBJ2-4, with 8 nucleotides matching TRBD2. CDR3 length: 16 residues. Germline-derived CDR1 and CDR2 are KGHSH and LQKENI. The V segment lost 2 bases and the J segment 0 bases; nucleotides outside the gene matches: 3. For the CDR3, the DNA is TGTGCCAGCTCACCAGCGGGGGGACTAGCCAAAAACATTCAGTACTTC. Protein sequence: CASSPAGGLAKNIQYF.

CDR3 amino acids: CASARGQGHGYTF. In DNA, the CDR3 is TGTGCCAGTGCCAGGGGACAGGGACATGGCTACACCTTC. The chain joins TRBV19 to TRBJ1-2, with TRBD1 matching over 9 bases. CDR3 size: 13 residues. CDR1 is LNHDA and CDR2 is SQIVND in the germline V gene (reference sequence). Trimming cost V 8 bases and J 6 bases; bases outside gene matches: 7.

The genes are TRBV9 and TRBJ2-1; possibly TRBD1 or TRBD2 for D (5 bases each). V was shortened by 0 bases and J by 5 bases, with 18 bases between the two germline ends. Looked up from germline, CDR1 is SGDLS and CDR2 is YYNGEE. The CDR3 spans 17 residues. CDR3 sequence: CASSVAPPGTRHNEQFF. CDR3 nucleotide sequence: TGTGCCAGCAGCGTAGCTCCCCCGGGGACGCGCCACAATGAGCAGTTCTTC.

This CDR3 is CASGSWGVQPQHF. The CDR3 nucleotides read TGTGCCAGTGGGTCGTGGGGTGTGCAGCCCCAGCATTTT. The chain links TRBV19 to TRBJ1-5; D is uncertain. Germline V lookup: CDR1 LNHDA, CDR2 SQIVND (reference sequence). The germline V and J ends were trimmed by 8 bases and 7 bases, with 15 bases remaining between them. The CDR3 spans 13 residues.

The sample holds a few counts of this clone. CDR3 region: CASSLHGQGDAKNIQYF. The CDR3 DNA follows: TGTGCCAGCAGCTTACACGGACAGGGGGATGCCAAAAACATTCAGTACTTC. V usage is TRBV7-9 and J usage is TRBJ2-4; 10 bases are shared with TRBD1. In germline, CDR1 is SEHNR, CDR2 FQNEAQ (reference sequence). Trimming took 2 bases from V and 1 from J; bases not matched to a gene: 5. The CDR3 length is 17 residues.

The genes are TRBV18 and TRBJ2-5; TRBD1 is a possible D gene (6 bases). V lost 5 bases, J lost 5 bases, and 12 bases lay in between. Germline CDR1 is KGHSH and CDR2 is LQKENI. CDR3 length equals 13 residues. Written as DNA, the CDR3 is TGTGCCAGCTCAACAGGGTTGGGGGAGACCCAGTACTTC. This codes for CASSTGLGETQYF.

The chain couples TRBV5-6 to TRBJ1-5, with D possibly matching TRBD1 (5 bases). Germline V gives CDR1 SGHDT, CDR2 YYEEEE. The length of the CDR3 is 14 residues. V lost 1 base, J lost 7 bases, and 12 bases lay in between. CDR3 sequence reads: CASSLRGMEQPQHF. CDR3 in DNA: TGTGCCAGCAGCTTGCGGGGGATGGAGCAGCCCCAGCATTTT.

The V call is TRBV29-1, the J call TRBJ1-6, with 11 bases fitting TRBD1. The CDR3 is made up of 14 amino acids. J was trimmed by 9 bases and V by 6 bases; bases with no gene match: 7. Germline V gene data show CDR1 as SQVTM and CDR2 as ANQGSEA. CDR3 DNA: TGCAGCGTCTCGACCGGGACAGGGGGTTCACCCCTCCACTTT. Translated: CSVSTGTGGSPLHF.

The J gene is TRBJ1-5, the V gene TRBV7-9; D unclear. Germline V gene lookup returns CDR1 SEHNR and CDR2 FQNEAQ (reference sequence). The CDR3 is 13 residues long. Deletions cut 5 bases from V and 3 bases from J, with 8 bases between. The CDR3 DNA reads TGTGCCAGCAGCCCCCACCCCAATCAGCCCCAGCATTTT. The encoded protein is CASSPHPNQPQHF.

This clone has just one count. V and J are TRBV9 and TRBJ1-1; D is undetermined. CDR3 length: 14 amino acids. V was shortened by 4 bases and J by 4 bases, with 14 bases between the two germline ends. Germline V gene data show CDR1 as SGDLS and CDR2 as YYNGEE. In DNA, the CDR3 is TGTGCCAGCAGCCCCCGACACTCGACCACTGAAGCTTTCTTT. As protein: CASSPRHSTTEAFF.

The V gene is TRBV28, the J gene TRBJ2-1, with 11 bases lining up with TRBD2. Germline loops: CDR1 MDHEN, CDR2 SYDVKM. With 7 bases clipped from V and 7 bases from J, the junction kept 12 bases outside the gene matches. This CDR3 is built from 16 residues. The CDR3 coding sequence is TGTGCCAGCAAAAATAGCGGGAGGGCCGGTGGAAATGAGCAGTTCTTC. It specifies CASKNSGRAGGNEQFF.

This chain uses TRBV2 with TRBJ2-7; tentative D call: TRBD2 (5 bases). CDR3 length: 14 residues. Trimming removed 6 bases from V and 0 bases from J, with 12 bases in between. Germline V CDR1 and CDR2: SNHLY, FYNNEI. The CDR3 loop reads CASSLTGSSYEQYF. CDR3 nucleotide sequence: TGTGCCAGCAGCCTTACGGGGAGCTCCTACGAGCAGTACTTC.

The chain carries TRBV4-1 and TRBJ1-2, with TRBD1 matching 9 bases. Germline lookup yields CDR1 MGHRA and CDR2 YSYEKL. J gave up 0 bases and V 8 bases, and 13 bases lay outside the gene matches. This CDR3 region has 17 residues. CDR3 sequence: CASSTAGTGRANYGYTF. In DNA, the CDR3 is TGCGCCAGCTCAACAGCCGGGACAGGGCGTGCTAACTATGGCTACACCTTC.

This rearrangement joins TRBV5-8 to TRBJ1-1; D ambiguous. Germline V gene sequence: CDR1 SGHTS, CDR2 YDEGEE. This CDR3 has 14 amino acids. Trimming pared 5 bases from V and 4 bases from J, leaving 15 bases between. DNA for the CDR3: TGTGCCAGCAGTCTACTCGGGTTGGGCACTGAAGCTTTCTTT. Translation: CASSLLGLGTEAFF.

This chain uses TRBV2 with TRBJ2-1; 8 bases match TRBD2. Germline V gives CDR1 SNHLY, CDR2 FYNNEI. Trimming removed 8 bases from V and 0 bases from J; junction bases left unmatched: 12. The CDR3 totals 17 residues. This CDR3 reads CASHRGLLAASYNEQFF. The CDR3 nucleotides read TGTGCCAGCCACAGAGGGTTACTAGCGGCCTCCTACAATGAGCAGTTCTTC.

The CDR3 coding sequence is TGTGCCGGCCGTGACAGGTTTGGCATTCAGTACTTC. Amino acid sequence: CAGRDRFGIQYF. The rearrangement joins TRBV5-5 to TRBJ2-4, with D possibly TRBD1 on 6 matching bases. Germline V CDR1 and CDR2: SGHKS, YYEKEE (reference sequence). Trimming cost V 10 bases and J 9 bases, with 17 bases left between them. There are 12 residues in the CDR3.

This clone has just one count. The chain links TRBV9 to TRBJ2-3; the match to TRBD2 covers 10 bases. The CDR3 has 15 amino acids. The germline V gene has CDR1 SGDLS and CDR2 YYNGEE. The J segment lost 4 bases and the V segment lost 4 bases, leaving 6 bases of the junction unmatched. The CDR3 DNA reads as TGTGCCAGCAGCTCCGGGACTAGCGACGCAGATACGCAGTATTTT. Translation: CASSSGTSDADTQYF.

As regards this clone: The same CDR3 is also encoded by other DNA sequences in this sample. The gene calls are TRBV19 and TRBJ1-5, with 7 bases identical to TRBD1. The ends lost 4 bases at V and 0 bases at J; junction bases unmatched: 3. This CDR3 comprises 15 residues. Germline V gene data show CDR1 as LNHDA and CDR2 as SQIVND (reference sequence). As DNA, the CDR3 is TGTGCCAGTAGTACCGACAGGGTTAGCAATCAGCCCCAGCATTTT. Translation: CASSTDRVSNQPQHF.

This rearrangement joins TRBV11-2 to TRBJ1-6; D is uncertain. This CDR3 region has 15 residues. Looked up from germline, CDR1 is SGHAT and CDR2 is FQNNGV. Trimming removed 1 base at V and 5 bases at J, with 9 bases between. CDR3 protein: CASSLVGRNNSPLHF. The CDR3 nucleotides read TGTGCCAGCAGCTTAGTTGGCAGAAATAATTCACCCCTCCACTTT.

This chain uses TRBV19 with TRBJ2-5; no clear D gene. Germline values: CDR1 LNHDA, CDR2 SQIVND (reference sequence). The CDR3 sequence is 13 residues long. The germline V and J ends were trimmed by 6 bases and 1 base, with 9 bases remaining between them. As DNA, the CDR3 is TGTGCCAGTAGATCGGAGTTCCAAGAGACCCAGTACTTC. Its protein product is CASRSEFQETQYF.

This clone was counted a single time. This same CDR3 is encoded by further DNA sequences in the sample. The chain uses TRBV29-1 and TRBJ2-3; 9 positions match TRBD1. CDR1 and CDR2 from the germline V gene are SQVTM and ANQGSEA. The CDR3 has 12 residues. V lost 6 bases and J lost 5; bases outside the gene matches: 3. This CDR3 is CSVGQGGDTQYF. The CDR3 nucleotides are TGCAGCGTGGGACAGGGTGGAGATACGCAGTATTTT.

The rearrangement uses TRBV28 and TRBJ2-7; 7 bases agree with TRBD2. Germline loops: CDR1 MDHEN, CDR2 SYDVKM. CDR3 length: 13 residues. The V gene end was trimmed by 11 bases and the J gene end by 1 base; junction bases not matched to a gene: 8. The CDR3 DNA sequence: TGTGCCTCTAGCGGAGCTAGGTCCTACGAGCAGTACTTC. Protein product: CASSGARSYEQYF. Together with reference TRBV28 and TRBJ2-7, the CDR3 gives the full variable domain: DVKVTQSSRYLVKRTGEKVFLECVQDMDHENMFWYRQDPGLGLRLIYFSYDVKMKEKGDIPEGYSVSREKKERFSLILESASTNQTSMYLCASSGARSYEQYFGPGTRLTVT.

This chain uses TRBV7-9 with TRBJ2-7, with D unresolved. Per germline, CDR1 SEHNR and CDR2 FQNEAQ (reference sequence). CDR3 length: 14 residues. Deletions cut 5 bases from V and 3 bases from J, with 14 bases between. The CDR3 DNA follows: TGTGCCAGCAGCCGAAGTAGCCTCTTCTACGAGCAGTACTTC. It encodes CASSRSSLFYEQYF. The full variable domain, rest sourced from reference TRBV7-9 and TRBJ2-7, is DTGVSQNPRHKITKRGQNVTFRCDPISEHNRLYWYRQTLGQGPEFLTYFQNEAQLEKSRLLSDRFSAERPKGSFSTLEIQRTEQGDSAMYLCASSRSSLFYEQYFGPGTRLTVT.

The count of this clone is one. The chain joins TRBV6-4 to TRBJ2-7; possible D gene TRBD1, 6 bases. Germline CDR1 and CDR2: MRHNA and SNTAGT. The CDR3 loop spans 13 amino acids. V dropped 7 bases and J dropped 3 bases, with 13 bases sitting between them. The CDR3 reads CASNREGGYEQYF. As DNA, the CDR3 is TGTGCCAGCAACCGAGAAGGGGGCTACGAGCAGTACTTC.